Included here is one TCR beta chain sequence, with context. This sample was included in a study of blood T cell repertoires in COVID-19. In the study overall: Nucleic acid was either cDNA or gDNA, and it came from T cells, B-cell-depleted T cells, or PBMCs.

Germline assignment: CDR1 LNHNV and CDR2 YYDKDF (reference sequence). The CDR3 contains 14 residues. The V gene lost 0 bases and the J gene lost 9 bases, with 9 bases spanning the gap. As handled by the study authors: The authors estimated nucleated cell counts from reference gene primer amplification. Produced via immunoSEQ multiplex PCR; TCRdb's table is partial and in-frame only. Clone size and V and J calls were adopted from that table, with D and trimming inferred from the DNA. The sample shows tens of thousands of clones, about 79% of them seen only once. The sequence came from a man aged 55 to 70 with acute or convalescent COVID-19. The sample was peripheral blood. The gene calls are TRBV15 and TRBJ1-6; no clear D. DNA for the CDR3: TGTGCCACCAGCAGAGAGGAGGCTCTTTCACCCCTCCACTTT. This translates into CATSREEALSPLHF.